This T cell receptor (beta chain) was identified during a study of control samples from healthy donors and cancer patients. Profiled with immunoSEQ multiplex PCR; TCRdb holds only in-frame clones, not every one. The table has about 120,000 clones, 80% to 90% seen once. This TCR came from a man between 45 and 60 years old in good health. The source material was blood.

This CDR3 reads CASSFYANEQFF. In nucleotides, the CDR3 is TGTGCCAGCAGCTTTTATGCCAATGAGCAGTTCTTC. J is TRBJ2-1 and V is TRBV7-2; no clear D. Per the germline V gene, CDR1 is SGHTA and CDR2 is FQGNSA. Trimming removed 3 bases at V and 6 bases at J, with 6 bases between. This CDR3 region has 12 residues.